The sequence of this T cell receptor (beta chain) was determined in a study of graft-versus-host responses after intestinal transplantation. Across the study: Among the recipients, all got anti-thymocyte globulin induction and then tacrolimus and steroids for around 3 years. The study, taken as a whole, reports: Across patients carrying graft-donor T cell macrochimerism, allografts held high graft-versus-host to host-versus-graft clonal ratios. Early post-transplant HvG declines tracked with peak circulating GvH clone levels.

Intraepithelial and lamina propria lymphocytes were isolated from graft specimens. TCRdb's copy holds only in-frame clones and misses some; the assay was immunoSEQ multiplex PCR. The table lists about 63,000 clones, about 89% of them singletons, with less than 2% in the top ten. CDR1 is LNHDA, CDR2 SQIVND, per germline (reference sequence). CDR3 size: 13 residues. V was trimmed by 9 bases and J by 0 bases, leaving 11 bases between them. As concerns this clone: Its target is not known.

The starting material was ileum tissue, obtained approximately 370 days after transplant. The J gene is TRBJ1-2, the V gene TRBV19, with a weak D call TRBD1 (5 bases). The source of this sequence is a human patient who received an intestinal transplant, so some T cells may come from the graft donor. The CDR3 coding sequence is TGTGCCAGCCGGCGGGGGACTAACTATGGCTACACCTTC. It codes for CASRRGTNYGYTF.